This T cell receptor (beta chain) was found in a study of blood T cell repertoires in COVID-19. Background on the study: The origin of the acute and convalescent COVID-19 samples was the United States, Italy and Spain.

The V end was cut by 3 bases, the J end by 2 bases, with 13 bases between. Germline CDR1 MNHEY, CDR2 SMNVEV (reference sequence). There are 16 residues in the CDR3. This clone was seen a few times. In the study's own analysis: Estimated nucleated cell counts came from reference gene primer amplification. The method was immunoSEQ multiplex PCR; TCRdb's version includes in-frame clones alone and lacks a portion of them. The V and J calls and clone size come from that table; D and trimming were worked out from the DNA. Altogether 45,000 to 55,000 clones are present, 86% being singletons, with the ten largest covering about 12%.

The rearrangement links TRBV27 to TRBJ2-2, with no clear D. Sequencing was carried out using peripheral blood. The receptor was derived from a man between 65 and 79 years old with active COVID-19. The CDR3, as DNA: TGTGCCAGCAGTTTGGTCGGGTTCGCCAACACCGGGGAGCTGTTTTTT. The encoded protein is CASSLVGFANTGELFF.